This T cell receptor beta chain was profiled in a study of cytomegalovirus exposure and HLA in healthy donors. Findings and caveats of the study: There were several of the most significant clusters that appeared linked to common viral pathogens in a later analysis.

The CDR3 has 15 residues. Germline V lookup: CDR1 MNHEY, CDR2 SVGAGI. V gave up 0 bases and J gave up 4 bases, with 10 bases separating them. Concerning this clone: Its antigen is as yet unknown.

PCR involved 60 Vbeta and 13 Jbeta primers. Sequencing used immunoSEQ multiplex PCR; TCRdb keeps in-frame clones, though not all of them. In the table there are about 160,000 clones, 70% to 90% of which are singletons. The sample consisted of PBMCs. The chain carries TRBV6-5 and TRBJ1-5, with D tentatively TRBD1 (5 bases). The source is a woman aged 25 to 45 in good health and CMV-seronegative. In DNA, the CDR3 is TGTGCCAGCAGTTACTCGAATCGGGGGAATCAGCCCCAGCATTTT. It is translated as CASSYSNRGNQPQHF.